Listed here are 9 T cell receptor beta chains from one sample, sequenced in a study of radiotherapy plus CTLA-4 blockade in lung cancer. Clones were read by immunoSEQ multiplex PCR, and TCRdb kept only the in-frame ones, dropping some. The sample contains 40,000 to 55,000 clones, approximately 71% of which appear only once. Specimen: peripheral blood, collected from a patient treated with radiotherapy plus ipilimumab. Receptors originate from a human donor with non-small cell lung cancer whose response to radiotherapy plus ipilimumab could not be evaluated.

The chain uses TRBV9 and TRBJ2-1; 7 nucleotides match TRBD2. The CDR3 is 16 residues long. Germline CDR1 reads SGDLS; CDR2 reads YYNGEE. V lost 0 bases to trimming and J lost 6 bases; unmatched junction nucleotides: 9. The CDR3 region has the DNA TGTGCCAGCAGCGTAGATGGCGGGAGTCGAAGCAATGAGCAGTTCTTC. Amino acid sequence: CASSVDGGSRSNEQFF.

The CDR3 sequence: CASTHPRGTNTEAFF. The CDR3 DNA reads TGTGCCAGTACCCACCCCCGGGGGACGAACACTGAAGCTTTCTTT. The gene calls are TRBV19 and TRBJ1-1, with D tentatively TRBD1 (5 bases). Trimming pared 7 bases from V and 1 base from J, leaving 16 bases between. There are 15 residues in the CDR3. Germline V gene data show CDR1 as LNHDA and CDR2 as SQIVND (reference sequence).

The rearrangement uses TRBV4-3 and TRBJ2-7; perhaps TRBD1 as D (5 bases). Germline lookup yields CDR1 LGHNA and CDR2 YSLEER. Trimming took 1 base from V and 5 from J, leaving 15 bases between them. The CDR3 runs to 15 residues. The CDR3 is CASSQVGPRAHEQYF. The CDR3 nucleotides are TGCGCCAGCAGCCAAGTGGGGCCCAGGGCCCACGAGCAGTACTTC.

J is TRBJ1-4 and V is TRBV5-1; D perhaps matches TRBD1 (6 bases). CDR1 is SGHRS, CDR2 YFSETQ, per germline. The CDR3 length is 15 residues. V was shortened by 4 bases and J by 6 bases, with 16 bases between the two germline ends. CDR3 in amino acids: CASSAGGAGDEKLFF. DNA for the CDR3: TGCGCCAGCAGCGCCGGTGGGGCAGGGGATGAAAAACTGTTTTTT.

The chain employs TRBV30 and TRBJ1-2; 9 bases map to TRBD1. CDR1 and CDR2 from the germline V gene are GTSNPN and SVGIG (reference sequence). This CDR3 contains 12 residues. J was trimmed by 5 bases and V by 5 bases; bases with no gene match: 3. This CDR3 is CAWQQGAYGYTF. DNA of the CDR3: TGTGCCTGGCAACAGGGGGCGTATGGCTACACCTTC. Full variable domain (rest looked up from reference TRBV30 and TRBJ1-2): SQTIHQWPATLVQPVGSPLSLECTVEGTSNPNLYWYRQAAGRGLQLLFYSVGIGQISSEVPQNLSASRPQDRQFILSSKKLLLSDSGFYLCAWQQGAYGYTFGSGTRLTVV.

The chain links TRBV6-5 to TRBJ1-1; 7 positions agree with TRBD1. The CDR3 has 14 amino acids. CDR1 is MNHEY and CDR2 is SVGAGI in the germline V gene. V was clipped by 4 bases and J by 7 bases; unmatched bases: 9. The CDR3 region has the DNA TGTGCCAGCAGTTGGGTAGGGACAGCGAGTGAAGCTTTCTTT. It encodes CASSWVGTASEAFF.

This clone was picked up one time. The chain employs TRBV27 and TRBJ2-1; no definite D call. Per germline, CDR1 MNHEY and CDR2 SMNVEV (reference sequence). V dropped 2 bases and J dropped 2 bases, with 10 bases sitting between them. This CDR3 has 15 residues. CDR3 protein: CASSLGQRTYNEQFF. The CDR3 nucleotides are TGTGCCAGCAGTTTAGGCCAGAGGACCTACAATGAGCAGTTCTTC.

The CDR3 sequence: CASSQEAGGPSYEQYF. The DNA of the CDR3 is TGTGCCAGCAGCCAAGAGGCGGGGGGGCCGAGTTACGAGCAGTACTTC. The chain couples TRBV4-2 to TRBJ2-7; 9 nucleotides match TRBD2. Germline trimming cut 0 bases from V and 4 bases from J; bases unmatched to any gene: 7. CDR1 is LGHNA, CDR2 YNFKEQ, per germline. This CDR3 has 16 residues.

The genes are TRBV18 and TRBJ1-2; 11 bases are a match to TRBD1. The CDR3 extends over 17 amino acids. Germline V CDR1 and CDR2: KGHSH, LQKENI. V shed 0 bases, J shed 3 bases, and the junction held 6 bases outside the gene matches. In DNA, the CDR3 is TGTGCCAGCTCACCACCGGACGGGGACAGGGGGTACTATGGCTACACCTTC. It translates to CASSPPDGDRGYYGYTF. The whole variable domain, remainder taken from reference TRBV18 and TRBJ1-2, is NAGVMQNPRHLVRRRGQEARLRCSPMKGHSHVYWYRQLPEEGLKFMVYLQKENIIDESGMPKERFSAEFPKEGPSILRIQQVVRGDSAAYFCASSPPDGDRGYYGYTFGSGTRLTVV.